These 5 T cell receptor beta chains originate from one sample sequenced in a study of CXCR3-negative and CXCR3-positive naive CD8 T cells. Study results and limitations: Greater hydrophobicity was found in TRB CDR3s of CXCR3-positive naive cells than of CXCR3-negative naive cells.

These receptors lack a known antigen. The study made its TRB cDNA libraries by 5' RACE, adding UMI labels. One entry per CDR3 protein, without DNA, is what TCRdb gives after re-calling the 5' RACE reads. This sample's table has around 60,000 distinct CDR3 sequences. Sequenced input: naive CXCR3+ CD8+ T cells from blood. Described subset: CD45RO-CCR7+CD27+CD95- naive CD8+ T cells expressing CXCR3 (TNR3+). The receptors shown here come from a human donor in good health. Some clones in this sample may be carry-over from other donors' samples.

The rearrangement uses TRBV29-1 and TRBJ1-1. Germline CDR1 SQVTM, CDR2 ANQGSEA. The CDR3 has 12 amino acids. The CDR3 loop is CSALEGNTEAFF.

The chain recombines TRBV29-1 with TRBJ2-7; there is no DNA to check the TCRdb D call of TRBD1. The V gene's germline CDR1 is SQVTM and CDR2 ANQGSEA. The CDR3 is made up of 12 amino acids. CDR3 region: CSVTGAGYEQYF.

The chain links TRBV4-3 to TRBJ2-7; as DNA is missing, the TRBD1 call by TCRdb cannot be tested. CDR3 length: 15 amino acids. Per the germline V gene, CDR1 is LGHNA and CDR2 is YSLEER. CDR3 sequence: CASSQDKDRVYEQYF.

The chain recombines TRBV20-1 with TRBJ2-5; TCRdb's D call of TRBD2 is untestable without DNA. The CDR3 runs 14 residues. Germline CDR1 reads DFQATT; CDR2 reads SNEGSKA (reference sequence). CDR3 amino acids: CSARDRTSRETQYF.

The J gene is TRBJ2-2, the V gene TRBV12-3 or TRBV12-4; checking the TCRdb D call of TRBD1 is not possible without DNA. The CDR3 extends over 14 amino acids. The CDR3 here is CASSPTGNSGELFF.